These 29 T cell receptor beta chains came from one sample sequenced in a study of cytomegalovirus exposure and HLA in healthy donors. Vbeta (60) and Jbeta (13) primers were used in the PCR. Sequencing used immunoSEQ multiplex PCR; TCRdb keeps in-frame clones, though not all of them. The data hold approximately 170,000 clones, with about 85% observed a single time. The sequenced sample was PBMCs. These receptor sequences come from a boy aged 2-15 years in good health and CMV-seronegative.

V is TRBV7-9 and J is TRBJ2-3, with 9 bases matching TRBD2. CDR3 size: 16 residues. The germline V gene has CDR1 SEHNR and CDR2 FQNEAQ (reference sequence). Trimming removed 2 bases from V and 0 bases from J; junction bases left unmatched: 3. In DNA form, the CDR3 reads TGTGCCAGCAGCTTATCCGGGACTAGCAGCACAGATACGCAGTATTTT. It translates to CASSLSGTSSTDTQYF.

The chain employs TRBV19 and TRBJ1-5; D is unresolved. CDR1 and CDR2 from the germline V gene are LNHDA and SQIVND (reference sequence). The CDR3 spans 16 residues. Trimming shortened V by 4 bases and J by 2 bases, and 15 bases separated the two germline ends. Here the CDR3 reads CASSSNRPAGNQPQHF. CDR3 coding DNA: TGTGCCAGTAGTAGCAACCGCCCCGCGGGCAATCAGCCCCAGCATTTT. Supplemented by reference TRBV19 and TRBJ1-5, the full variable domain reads DGGITQSPKYLFRKEGQNVTLSCEQNLNHDAMYWYRQDPGQGLRLIYYSQIVNDFQKGDIAEGYSVSREKKESFPLTVTSAQKNPTAFYLCASSSNRPAGNQPQHFGDGTRLSIL.

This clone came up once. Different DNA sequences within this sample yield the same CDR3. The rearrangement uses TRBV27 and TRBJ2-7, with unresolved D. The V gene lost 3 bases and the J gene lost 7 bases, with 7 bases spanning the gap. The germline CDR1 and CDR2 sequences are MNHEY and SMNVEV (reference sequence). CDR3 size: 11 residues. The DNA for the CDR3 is TGTGCCAGCAGTTTTTCCGGGGAGCAGTACTTC. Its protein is CASSFSGEQYF.

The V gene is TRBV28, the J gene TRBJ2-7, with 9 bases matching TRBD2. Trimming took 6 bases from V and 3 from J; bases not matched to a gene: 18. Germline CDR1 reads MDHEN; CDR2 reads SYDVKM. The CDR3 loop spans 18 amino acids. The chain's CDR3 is CASSPPVGSGSLYYEQYF. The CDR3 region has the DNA TGTGCCAGCAGCCCACCGGTAGGTAGCGGGAGCTTATACTACGAGCAGTACTTC.

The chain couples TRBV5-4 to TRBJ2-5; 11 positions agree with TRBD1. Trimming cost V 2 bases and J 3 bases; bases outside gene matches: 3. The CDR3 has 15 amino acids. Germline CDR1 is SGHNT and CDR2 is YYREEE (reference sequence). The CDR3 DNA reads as TGTGCCAGCAGCTTCCGGGACAGGGGGGAAGAGACCCAGTACTTC. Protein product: CASSFRDRGEETQYF.

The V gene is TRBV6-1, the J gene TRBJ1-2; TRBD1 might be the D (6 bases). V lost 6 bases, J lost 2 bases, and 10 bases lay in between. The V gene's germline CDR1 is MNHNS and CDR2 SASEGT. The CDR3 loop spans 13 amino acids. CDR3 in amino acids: CASRRDTNYGYTF. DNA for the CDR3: TGTGCCAGCAGACGGGACACGAACTATGGCTACACCTTC.

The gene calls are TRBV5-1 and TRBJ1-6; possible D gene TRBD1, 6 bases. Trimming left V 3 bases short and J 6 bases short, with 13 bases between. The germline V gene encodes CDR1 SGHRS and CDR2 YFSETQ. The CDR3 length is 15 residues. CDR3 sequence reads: CASSYTQGFNSPLHF. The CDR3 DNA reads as TGCGCCAGCAGCTATACACAGGGTTTTAATTCACCCCTCCACTTT.

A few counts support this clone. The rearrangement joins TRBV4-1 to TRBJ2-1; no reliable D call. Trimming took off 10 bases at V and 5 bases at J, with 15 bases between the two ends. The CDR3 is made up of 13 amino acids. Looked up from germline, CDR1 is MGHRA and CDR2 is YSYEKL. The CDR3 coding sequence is TGCGCCACCGGAGACTCCCCCAACAATGAGCAGTTCTTC. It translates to CATGDSPNNEQFF.

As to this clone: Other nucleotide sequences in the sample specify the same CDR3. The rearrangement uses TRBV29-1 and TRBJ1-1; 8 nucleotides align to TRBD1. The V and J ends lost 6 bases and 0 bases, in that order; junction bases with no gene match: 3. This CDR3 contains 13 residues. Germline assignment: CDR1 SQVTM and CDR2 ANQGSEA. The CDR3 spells CSVGTGMNTEAFF. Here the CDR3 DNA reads TGCAGCGTGGGGACAGGCATGAACACTGAAGCTTTCTTT. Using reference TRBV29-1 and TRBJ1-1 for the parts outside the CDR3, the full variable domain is SAVISQKPSRDICQRGTSLTIQCQVDSQVTMMFWYRQQPGQSLTLIATANQGSEATYESGFVIDKFPISRPNLTFSTLTVSNMSPEDSSIYLCSVGTGMNTEAFFGQGTRLTVV.

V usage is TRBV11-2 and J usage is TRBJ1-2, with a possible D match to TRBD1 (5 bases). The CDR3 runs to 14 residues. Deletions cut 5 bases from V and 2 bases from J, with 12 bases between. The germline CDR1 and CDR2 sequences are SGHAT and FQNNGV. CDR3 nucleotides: TGTGCCAGCAGCCGACCCGGGGGGAACTATGGCTACACCTTC. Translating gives CASSRPGGNYGYTF.

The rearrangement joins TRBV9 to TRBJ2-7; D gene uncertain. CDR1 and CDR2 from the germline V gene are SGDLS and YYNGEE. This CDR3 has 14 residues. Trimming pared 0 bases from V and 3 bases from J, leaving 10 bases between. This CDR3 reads CASSVGHRNYEQYF. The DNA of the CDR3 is TGTGCCAGCAGCGTAGGTCACAGAAACTACGAGCAGTACTTC.

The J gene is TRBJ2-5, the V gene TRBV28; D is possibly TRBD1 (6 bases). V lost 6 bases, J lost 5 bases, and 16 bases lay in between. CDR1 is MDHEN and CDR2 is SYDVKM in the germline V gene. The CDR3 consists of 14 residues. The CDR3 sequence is CASSLPQGPETQYF. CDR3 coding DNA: TGTGCCAGCAGCCTCCCACAGGGACCCGAGACCCAGTACTTC.

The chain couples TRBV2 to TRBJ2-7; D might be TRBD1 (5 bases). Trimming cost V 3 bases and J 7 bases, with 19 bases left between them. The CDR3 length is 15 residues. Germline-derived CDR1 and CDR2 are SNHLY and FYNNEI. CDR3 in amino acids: CASSDSTGSTFEQYF. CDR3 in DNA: TGTGCCAGCAGTGACAGTACAGGTTCTACTTTTGAGCAGTACTTC.

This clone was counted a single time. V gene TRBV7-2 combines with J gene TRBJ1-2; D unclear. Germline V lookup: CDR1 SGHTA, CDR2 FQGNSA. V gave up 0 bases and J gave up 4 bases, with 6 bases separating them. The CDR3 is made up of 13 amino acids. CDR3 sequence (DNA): TGTGCCAGCAGCTTAGCACAGCTCTATGGCTACACCTTC. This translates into CASSLAQLYGYTF.

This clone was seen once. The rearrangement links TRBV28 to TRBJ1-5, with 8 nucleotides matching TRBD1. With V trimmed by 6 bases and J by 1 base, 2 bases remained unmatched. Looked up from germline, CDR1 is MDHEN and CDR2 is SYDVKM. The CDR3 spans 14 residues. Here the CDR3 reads CASRAGGSNQPQHF. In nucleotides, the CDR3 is TGTGCCAGCAGGGCAGGGGGCAGCAATCAGCCCCAGCATTTT. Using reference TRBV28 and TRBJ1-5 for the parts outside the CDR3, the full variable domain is DVKVTQSSRYLVKRTGEKVFLECVQDMDHENMFWYRQDPGLGLRLIYFSYDVKMKEKGDIPEGYSVSREKKERFSLILESASTNQTSMYLCASRAGGSNQPQHFGDGTRLSIL.

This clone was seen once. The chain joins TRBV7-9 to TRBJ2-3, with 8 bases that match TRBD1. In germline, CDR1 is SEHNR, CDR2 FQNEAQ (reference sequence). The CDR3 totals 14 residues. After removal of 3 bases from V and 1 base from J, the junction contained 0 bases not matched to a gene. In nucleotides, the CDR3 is TGTGCCAGCAGCTTGACAGGGGGCACAGATACGCAGTATTTT. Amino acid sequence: CASSLTGGTDTQYF.

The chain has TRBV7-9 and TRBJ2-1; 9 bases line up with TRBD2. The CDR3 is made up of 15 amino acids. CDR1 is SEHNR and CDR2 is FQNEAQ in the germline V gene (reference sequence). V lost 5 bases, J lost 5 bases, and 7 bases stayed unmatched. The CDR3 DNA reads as TGTGCCAGCAGCCCATTTGCTAGCGGGGACAATGAGCAGTTCTTC. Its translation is CASSPFASGDNEQFF.

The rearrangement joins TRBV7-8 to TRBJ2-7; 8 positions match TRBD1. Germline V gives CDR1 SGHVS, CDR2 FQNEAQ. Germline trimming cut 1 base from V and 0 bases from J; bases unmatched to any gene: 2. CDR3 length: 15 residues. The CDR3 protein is CASSLVGTGSYEQYF. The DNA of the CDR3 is TGTGCCAGCAGCTTAGTTGGGACAGGCTCCTACGAGCAGTACTTC. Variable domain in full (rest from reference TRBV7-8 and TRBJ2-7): GAGVSQSPRYKVAKRGQDVALRCDPISGHVSLFWYQQALGQGPEFLTYFQNEAQLDKSGLPSDRFFAERPEGSVSTLKIQRTQQEDSAVYLCASSLVGTGSYEQYFGPGTRLTVT.

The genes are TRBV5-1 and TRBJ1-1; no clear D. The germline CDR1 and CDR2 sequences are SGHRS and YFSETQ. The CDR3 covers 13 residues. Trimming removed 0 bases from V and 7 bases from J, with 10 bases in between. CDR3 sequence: CASSLATDGEAFF. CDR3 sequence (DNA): TGCGCCAGCAGCTTGGCCACAGATGGTGAAGCTTTCTTT.

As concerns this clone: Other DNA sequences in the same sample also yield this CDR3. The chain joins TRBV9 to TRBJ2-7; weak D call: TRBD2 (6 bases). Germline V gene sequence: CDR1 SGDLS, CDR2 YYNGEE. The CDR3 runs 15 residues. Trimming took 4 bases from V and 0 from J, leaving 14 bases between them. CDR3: CASSPGGDSSYEQYF. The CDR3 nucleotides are TGTGCCAGCAGCCCGGGCGGGGATAGCTCCTACGAGCAGTACTTC.

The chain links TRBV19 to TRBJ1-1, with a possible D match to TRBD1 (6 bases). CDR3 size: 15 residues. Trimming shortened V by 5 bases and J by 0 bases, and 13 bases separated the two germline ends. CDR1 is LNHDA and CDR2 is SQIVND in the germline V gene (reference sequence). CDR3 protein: CASSPRGRLNTEAFF. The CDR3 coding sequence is TGTGCCAGTAGTCCCAGGGGCCGCCTGAACACTGAAGCTTTCTTT. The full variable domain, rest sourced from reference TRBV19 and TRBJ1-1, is DGGITQSPKYLFRKEGQNVTLSCEQNLNHDAMYWYRQDPGQGLRLIYYSQIVNDFQKGDIAEGYSVSREKKESFPLTVTSAQKNPTAFYLCASSPRGRLNTEAFFGQGTRLTVV.

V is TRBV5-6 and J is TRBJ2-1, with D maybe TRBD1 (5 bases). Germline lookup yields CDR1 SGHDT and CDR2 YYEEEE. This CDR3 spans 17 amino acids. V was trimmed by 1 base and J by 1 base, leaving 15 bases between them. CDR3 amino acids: CASSLSTRGWSYNEQFF. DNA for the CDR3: TGTGCCAGCAGCTTGTCGACAAGGGGATGGTCCTACAATGAGCAGTTCTTC.

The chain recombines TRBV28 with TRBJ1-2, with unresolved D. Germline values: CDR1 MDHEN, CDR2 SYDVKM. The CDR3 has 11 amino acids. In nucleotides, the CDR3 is TGTGCAAGCTGGCGGGCCTATGGCTACACCTTC. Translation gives CASWRAYGYTF.

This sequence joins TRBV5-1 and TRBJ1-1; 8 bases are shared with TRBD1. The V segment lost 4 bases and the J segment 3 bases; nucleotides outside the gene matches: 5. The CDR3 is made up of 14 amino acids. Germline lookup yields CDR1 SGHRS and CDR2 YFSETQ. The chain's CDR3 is CASSPQGADTEAFF. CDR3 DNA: TGCGCCAGCAGCCCCCAGGGGGCGGACACTGAAGCTTTCTTT.

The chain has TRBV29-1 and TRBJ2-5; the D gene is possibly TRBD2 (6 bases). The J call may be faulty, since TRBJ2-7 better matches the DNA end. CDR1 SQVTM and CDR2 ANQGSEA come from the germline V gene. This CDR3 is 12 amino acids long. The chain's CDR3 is CSVGFRRGEQYF. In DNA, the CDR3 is TGCAGCGTTGGGTTTAGGAGGGGCGAGCAGTACTTC.

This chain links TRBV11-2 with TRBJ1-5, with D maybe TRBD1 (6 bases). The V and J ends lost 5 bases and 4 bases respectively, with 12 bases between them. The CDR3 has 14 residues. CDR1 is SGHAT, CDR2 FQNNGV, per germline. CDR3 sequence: CASSRRGGNQPQHF. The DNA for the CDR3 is TGTGCCAGCAGCCGAAGGGGGGGAAATCAGCCCCAGCATTTT. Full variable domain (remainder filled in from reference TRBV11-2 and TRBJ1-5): EAGVAQSPRYKIIEKRQSVAFWCNPISGHATLYWYQQILGQGPKLLIQFQNNGVVDDSQLPKDRFSAERLKGVDSTLKIQPAKLEDSAVYLCASSRRGGNQPQHFGDGTRLSIL.

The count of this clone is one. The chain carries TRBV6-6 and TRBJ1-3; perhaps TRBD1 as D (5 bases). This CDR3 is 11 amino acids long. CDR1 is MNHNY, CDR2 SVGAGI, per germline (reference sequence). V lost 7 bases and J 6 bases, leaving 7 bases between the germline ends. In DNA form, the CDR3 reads TGTGCCAGCACAGGGTCAAACACCATATATTTT. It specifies CASTGSNTIYF.

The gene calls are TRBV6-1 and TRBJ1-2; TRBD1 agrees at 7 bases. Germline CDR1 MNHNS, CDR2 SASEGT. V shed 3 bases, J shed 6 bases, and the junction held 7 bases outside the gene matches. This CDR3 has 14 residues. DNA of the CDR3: TGTGCCAGCAGTGAGAGGGGGCCGGGGAATGGCTACACCTTC. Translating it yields CASSERGPGNGYTF.

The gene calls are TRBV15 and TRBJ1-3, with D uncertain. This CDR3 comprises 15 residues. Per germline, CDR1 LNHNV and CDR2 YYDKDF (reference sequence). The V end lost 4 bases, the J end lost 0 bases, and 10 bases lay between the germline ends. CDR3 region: CATSTTVNSGNTIYF. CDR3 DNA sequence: TGTGCCACCAGCACAACAGTGAACTCTGGAAACACCATATATTTT. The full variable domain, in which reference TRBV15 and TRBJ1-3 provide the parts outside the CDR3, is DAMVIQNPRYQVTQFGKPVTLSCSQTLNHNVMYWYQQKSSQAPKLLFHYYDKDFNNEADTPDNFQSRRPNTSFCFLDIRSPGLGDTAMYLCATSTTVNSGNTIYFGEGSWLTVV.